The entry that follows covers one T cell receptor (beta chain) sequence. Its antigen is currently unknown. These data belong to a study of cytomegalovirus exposure and HLA in healthy donors. Points from the study as a whole: Per published accounts, TCR beta sequences correctly predicted the HLA-A and HLA-B alleles of most subjects. Later on, an analysis tied 15,000 to 20,000 TCR beta sequences to HLA alleles at 0.05 false discovery rate.

The CDR3 runs 15 residues. Trimming left V 0 bases short and J 8 bases short, with 14 bases between. CDR1 MNHEY and CDR2 SVGAGI come from the germline V gene. PCR employed 60 Vbeta and 13 Jbeta primers. Only in-frame clones appear in the TCRdb table, and some are missing; sequencing was by immunoSEQ multiplex PCR. The data show about 140,000 clones, with about three quarters seen just once and about 1.2% held by the top ten. The source is a middle-aged woman in good health and CMV-seronegative. The chain combines TRBV6-5 with TRBJ2-1; D ambiguous. Material: PBMCs. The CDR3 sequence is CASSYSASLIDEQFF. The CDR3 region has the DNA TGTGCCAGCAGTTACTCAGCCTCGCTAATCGATGAGCAGTTCTTC.